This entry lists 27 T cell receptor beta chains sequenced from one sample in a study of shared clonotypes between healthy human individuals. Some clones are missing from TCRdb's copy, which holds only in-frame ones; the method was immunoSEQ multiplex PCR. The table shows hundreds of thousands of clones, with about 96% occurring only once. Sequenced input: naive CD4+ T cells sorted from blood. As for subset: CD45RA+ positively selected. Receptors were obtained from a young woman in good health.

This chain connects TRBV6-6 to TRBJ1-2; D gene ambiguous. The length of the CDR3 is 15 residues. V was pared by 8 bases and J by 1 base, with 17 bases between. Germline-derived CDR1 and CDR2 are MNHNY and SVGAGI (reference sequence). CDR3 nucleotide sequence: TGTGCCAGCGGACCTAACAGCTCTCATAACTATGGCTACACCTTC. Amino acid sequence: CASGPNSSHNYGYTF.

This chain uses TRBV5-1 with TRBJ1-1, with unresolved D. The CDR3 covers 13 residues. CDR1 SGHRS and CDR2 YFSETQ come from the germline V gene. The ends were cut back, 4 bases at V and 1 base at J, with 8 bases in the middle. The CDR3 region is CASSVVGNTEAFF. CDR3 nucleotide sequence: TGCGCCAGCAGCGTGGTTGGGAACACTGAAGCTTTCTTT.

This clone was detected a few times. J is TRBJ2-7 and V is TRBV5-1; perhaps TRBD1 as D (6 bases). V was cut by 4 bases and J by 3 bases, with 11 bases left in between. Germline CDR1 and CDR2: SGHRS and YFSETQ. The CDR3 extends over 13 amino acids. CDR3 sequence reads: CASSAGTLYEQYF. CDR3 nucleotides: TGCGCCAGCAGCGCTGGGACACTCTACGAGCAGTACTTC.

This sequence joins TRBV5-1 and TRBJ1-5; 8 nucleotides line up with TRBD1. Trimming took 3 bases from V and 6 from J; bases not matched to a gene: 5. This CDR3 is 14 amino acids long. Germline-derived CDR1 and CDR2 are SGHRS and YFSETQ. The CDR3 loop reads CASSYGQGGQPQHF. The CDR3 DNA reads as TGCGCCAGCAGCTACGGACAGGGAGGTCAGCCCCAGCATTTT.

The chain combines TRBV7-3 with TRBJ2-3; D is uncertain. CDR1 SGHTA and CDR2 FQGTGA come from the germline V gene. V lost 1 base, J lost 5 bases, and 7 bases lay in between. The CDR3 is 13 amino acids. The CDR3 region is CASSLSKGDTQYF. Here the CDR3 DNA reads TGTGCCAGCAGCTTAAGTAAGGGAGATACGCAGTATTTT.

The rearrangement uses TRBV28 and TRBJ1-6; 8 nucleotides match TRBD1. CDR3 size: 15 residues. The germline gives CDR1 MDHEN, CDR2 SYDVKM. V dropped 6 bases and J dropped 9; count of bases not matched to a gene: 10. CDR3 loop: CASREDGTGGSPLHF. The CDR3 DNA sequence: TGTGCCAGCAGGGAAGACGGTACAGGGGGTTCACCCCTCCACTTT.

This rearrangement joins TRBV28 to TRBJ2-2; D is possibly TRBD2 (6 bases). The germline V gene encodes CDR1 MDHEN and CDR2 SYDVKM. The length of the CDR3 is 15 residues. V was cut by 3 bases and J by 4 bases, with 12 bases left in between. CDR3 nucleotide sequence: TGTGCCAGCAGTTTTGGGGGGACCCTCACCGGGGAGCTGTTTTTT. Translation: CASSFGGTLTGELFF.

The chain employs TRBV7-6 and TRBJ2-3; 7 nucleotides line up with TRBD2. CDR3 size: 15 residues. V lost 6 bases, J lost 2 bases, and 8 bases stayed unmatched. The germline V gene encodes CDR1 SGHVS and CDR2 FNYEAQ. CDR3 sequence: CASRRLAEITDTQYF. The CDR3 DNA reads TGTGCCAGCAGGAGACTAGCAGAGATCACAGATACGCAGTATTTT.

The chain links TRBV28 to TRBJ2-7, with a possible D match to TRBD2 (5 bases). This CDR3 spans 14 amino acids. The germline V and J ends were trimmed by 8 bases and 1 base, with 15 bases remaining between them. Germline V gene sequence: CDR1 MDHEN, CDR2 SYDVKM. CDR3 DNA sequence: TGTGCCAGCTGCGGGCAGGATTTATCCTACGAGCAGTACTTC. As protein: CASCGQDLSYEQYF.

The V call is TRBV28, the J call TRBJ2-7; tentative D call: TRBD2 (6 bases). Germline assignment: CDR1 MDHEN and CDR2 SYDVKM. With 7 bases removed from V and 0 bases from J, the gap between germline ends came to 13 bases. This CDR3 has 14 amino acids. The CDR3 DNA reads TGTGCCAGCATGCGGGGTCCGGCCTCCTACGAGCAGTACTTC. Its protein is CASMRGPASYEQYF.

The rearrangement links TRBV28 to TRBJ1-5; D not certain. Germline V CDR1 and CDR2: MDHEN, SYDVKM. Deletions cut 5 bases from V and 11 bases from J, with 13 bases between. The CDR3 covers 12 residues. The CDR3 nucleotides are TGTGCCAGCAGTACTACACCCCCAGCCCAGCATTTT. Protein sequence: CASSTTPPAQHF. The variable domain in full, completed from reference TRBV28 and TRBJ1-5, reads DVKVTQSSRYLVKRTGEKVFLECVQDMDHENMFWYRQDPGLGLRLIYFSYDVKMKEKGDIPEGYSVSREKKERFSLILESASTNQTSMYLCASSTTPPAQHFGDGTRLSIL.

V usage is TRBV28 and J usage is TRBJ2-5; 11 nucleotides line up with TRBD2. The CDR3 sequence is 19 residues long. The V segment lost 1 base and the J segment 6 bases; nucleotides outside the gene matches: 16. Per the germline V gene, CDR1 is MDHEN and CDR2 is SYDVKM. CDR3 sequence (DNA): TGTGCCAGCAGTTTATCATCTCGGGGTAGCGGGAGGGCCGTGAAGACCCAGTACTTC. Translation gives CASSLSSRGSGRAVKTQYF.

The CDR3 reads CASKGRWPTNEKLFF. The DNA for the CDR3 is TGTGCCAGTAAGGGACGGTGGCCAACTAATGAAAAACTGTTTTTT. V gene TRBV25-1 combines with J gene TRBJ1-4; tentative D call: TRBD1 (5 bases). The germline V and J ends were trimmed by 9 bases and 0 bases, with 14 bases remaining between them. This CDR3 has 15 amino acids. CDR1 and CDR2 from the germline V gene are MGHDK and SYGVNS.

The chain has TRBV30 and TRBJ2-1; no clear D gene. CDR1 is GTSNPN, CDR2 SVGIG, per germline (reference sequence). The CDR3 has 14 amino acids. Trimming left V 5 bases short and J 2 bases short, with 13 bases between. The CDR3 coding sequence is TGTGCCTGGGGTAATGGCGACCCCTACAATGAGCAGTTCTTC. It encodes CAWGNGDPYNEQFF.

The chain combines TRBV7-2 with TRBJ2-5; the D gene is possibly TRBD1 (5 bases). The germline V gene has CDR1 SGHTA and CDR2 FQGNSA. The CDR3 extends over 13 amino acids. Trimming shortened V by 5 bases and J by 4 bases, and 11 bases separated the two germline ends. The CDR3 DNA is TGTGCCAGCAGCAAAGGGGCCGGAGAGACCCAGTACTTC. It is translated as CASSKGAGETQYF.

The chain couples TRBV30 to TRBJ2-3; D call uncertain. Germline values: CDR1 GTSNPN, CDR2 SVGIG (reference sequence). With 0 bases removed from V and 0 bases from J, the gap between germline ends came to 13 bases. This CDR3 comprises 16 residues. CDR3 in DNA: TGTGCCTGGAGTGTACAACTACAACTTAGCACAGATACGCAGTATTTT. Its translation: CAWSVQLQLSTDTQYF.

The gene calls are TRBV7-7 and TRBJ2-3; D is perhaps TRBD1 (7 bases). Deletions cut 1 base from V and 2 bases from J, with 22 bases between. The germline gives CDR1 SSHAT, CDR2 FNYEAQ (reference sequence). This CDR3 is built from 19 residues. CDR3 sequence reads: CASSLGLGARGVFTDTQYF. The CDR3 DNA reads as TGTGCCAGCAGCTTAGGGTTAGGGGCCAGGGGGGTTTTCACAGATACGCAGTATTTT.

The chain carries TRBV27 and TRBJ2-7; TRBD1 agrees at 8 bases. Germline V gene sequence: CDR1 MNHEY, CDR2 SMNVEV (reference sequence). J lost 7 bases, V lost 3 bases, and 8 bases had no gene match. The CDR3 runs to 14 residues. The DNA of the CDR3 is TGTGCCAGCAGTTTCCGGACAGGGAGTTATGAGCAGTACTTC. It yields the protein CASSFRTGSYEQYF.

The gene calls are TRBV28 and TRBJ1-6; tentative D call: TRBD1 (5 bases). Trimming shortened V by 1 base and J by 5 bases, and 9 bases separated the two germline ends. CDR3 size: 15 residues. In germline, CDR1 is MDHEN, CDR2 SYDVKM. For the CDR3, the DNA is TGTGCCAGCAGTTTATTGAGGGGCAATAATTCACCCCTCCACTTT. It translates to CASSLLRGNNSPLHF.

The CDR3 DNA reads as TGTGCCAGCAGCGGCTCAGTCGGGACCTACAATGAGCAGTTCTTC. Amino acids: CASSGSVGTYNEQFF. This chain links TRBV9 with TRBJ2-1, with D possibly TRBD2 on 5 matching bases. From germline, CDR1 is SGDLS and CDR2 YYNGEE. CDR3 length: 15 residues. V dropped 3 bases and J dropped 2 bases, with 12 bases sitting between them.

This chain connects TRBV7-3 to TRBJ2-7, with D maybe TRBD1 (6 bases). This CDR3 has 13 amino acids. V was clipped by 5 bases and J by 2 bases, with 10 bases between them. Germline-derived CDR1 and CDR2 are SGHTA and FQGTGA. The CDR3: CASSQGTTYEQYF. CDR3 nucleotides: TGTGCCAGCAGCCAGGGGACGACCTACGAGCAGTACTTC.

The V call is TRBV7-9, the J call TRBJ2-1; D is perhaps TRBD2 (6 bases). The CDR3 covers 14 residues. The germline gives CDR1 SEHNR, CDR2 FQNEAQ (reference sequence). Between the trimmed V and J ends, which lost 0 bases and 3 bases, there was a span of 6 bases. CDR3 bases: TGTGCCAGCAGCTTAGCGGGGGGCTACAATGAGCAGTTCTTC. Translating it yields CASSLAGGYNEQFF. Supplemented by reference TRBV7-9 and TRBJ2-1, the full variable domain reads DTGVSQNPRHKITKRGQNVTFRCDPISEHNRLYWYRQTLGQGPEFLTYFQNEAQLEKSRLLSDRFSAERPKGSFSTLEIQRTEQGDSAMYLCASSLAGGYNEQFFGPGTRLTVL.

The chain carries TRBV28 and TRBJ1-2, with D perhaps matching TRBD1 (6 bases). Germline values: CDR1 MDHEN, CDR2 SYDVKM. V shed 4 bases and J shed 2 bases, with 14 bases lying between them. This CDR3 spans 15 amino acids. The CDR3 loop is CASSSSGAENYGYTF. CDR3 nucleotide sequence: TGTGCCAGCAGTTCCTCAGGGGCCGAGAACTATGGCTACACCTTC.

The CDR3 sequence: CATAGGVRETQYF. As DNA, the CDR3 is TGTGCCACAGCGGGAGGAGTTAGAGAGACCCAGTACTTC. The gene calls are TRBV28 and TRBJ2-5; 9 bases agree with TRBD2. Germline CDR1 and CDR2: MDHEN and SYDVKM. Trimming removed 10 bases from V and 4 bases from J; junction bases left unmatched: 7. The CDR3 totals 13 residues.

The CDR3 DNA sequence: TGTGCCAGCACCTCGGACAGGGGGCTTGTCGCTGAAAAACTGTTTTTT. It translates to CASTSDRGLVAEKLFF. The chain carries TRBV28 and TRBJ1-4; TRBD1 agrees at 11 bases. The junction had 11 bases not matched to a gene; V was cut back by 7 bases and J by 7 bases. There are 16 residues in the CDR3. From germline, CDR1 is MDHEN and CDR2 SYDVKM.

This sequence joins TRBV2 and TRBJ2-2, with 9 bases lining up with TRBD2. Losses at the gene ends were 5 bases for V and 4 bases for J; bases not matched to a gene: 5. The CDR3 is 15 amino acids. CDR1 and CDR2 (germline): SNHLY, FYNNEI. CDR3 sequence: CASSLAGVTTGELFF. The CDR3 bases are TGTGCCAGCAGTTTAGCGGGAGTAACCACCGGGGAGCTGTTTTTT.

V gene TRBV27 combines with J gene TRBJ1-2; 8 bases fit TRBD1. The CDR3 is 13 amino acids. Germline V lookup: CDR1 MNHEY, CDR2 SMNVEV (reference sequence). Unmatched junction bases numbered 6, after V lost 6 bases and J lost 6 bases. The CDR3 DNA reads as TGTGCCAGCAGGCGCACAGGGGGAAATGGCTACACCTTC. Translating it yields CASRRTGGNGYTF.